This record looks at one TCR beta chain sequence and its context. Time point specified: pre-treatment sample, taken before nivolumab and TIL therapy. Tumor tissue came from excised metastases, mostly pleural nodules or supraclavicular lymph nodes. The libraries were made with immunoSEQ v3. Profiling relied on immunoSEQ multiplex PCR, and the TCRdb table lists in-frame clones only, not all of them. The table includes 95,000 or so clones, 50% to 70% detected once. The CDR3 sequence is 14 residues long. Per germline, CDR1 SEHNR and CDR2 FQNEAQ (reference sequence). V was clipped by 4 bases and J by 7 bases; unmatched bases: 7. These data originate in a study of TIL therapy for anti-PD-1-resistant metastatic lung cancer.

The sequence was obtained from a person between 30 and 79 years old with non-small cell lung cancer. The chain combines TRBV7-9 with TRBJ2-5, with TRBD1 matching over 9 bases. Sequencing was performed on tumor tissue, taken at baseline. CDR3 sequence: CASSSGTGTGTQYF. The CDR3 nucleotides are TGTGCCAGCAGCTCCGGGACAGGGACCGGGACCCAGTACTTC.